Listed here is a single T cell receptor (beta chain). This sample is part of a study of PD-1 blockade in classical Hodgkin lymphoma. Overall study: Administration of nivolumab to patients was at 3 mg/kg intravenously every 2 weeks.

Data came from immunoSEQ multiplex PCR; TCRdb stores just in-frame clones and leaves some out. The data show about 94,000 clones, roughly nine tenths seen once. Following autologous stem cell transplantation, relapse occurred in every patient, and exposure to brentuximab vedotin varied. The source material was peripheral blood mononuclear cells (PBMCs), sampled before the second cycle of nivolumab. The source of this sequence is a human donor with classical Hodgkin lymphoma.

CDR3 in amino acids: CASSRTGRYNEQFF. The CDR3 DNA sequence: TGTGCCAGCAGCCGGACAGGGCGGTACAATGAGCAGTTCTTC. The chain is built from TRBV7-2 and TRBJ2-1; 8 bases fit TRBD1. The CDR3 covers 14 residues. Germline CDR1 reads SGHTA; CDR2 reads FQGNSA. The J segment lost 4 bases and the V segment lost 5 bases, leaving 4 bases of the junction unmatched.